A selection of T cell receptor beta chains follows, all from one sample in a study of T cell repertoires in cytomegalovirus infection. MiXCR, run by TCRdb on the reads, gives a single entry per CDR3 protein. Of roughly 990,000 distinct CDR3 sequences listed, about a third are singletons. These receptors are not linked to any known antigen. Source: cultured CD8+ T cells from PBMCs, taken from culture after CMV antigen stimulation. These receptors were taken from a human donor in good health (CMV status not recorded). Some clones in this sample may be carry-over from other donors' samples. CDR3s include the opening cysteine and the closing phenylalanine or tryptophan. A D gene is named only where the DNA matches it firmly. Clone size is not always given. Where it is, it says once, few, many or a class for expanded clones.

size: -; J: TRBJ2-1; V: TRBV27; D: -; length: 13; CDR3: CASSGLPGDEQFF; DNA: TGTGCCAGCAGTGGTCTCCCGGGGGATGAGCAGTTCTTC
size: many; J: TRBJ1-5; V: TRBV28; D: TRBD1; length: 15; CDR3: CASSLLGQGNQPQHF; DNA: TGTGCCAGCAGTTTACTGGGACAGGGAAATCAGCCCCAGCATTTT
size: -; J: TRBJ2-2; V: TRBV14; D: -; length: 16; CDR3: CASSQDSGWGTGELFF; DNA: TGTGCCAGCAGCCAAGATTCCGGGTGGGGCACCGGGGAGCTGTTTTTT
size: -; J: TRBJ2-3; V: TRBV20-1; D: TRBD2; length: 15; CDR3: CSAGRLATSTDTQYF; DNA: TGCAGTGCTGGTAGACTAGCGACTAGCACAGATACGCAGTATTTT
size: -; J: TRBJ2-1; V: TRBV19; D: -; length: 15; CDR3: CASSVMGSSYNEQFF; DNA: TGTGCCAGTAGTGTGATGGGTAGCTCCTACAATGAGCAGTTCTTC
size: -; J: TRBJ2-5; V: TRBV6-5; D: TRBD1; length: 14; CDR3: CASSWDSEQETQYF; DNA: TGTGCCAGCAGTTGGGACAGCGAACAAGAGACCCAGTACTTC
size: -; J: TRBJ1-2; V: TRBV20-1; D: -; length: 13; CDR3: CSAGGATFYGYTF; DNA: TGCAGTGCTGGAGGGGCCACCTTCTATGGCTACACCTTC
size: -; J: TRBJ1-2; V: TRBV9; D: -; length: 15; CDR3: CASSSKPVVSGGYTF; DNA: TGTGCCAGCAGCTCAAAACCCGTCGTTTCGGGTGGCTACACCTTC
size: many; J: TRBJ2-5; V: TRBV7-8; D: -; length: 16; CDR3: CASSLFGTSPEETQYF; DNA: TGTGCCAGCAGCTTATTCGGGACAAGCCCTGAGGAGACCCAGTACTTC
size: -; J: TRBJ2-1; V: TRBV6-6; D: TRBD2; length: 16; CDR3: CASSFSGDYVGNEQFF; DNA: TGTGCCAGCAGTTTCTCCGGGGACTACGTGGGCAATGAGCAGTTCTTC
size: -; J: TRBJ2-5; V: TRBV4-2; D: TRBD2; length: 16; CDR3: CASSPLAGGPEETQYF; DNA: TGTGCCAGCAGCCCCCTAGCGGGGGGGCCCGAAGAGACCCAGTACTTC
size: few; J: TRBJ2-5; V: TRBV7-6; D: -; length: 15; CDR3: CASSTNGGRGETQYF; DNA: TGTGCCAGCAGCACAAACGGGGGGCGCGGGGAGACCCAGTACTTC
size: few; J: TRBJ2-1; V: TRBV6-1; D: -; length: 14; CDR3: CASSDGGTFHEQFF; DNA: TGTGCCAGCAGTGACGGAGGGACGTTTCATGAGCAGTTCTTC
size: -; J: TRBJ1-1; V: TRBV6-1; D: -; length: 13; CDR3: CASSEALGSEAFF; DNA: TGTGCCAGCAGTGAAGCACTGGGGTCTGAAGCTTTCTTT